This T cell receptor beta chain was profiled in a study of blood T cell repertoires in COVID-19. Turning to the study itself: T cells, B-cell-depleted T cells, or PBMCs provided the cDNA or gDNA that served as material.

Germline assignment: CDR1 SGDLS and CDR2 YYNGEE. There are 15 residues in the CDR3. Data came from immunoSEQ multiplex PCR; TCRdb stores just in-frame clones and leaves some out. The table lists a few hundred thousand clones, around 91% of them singletons. About this clone: At one end, the junction sequence differs from germline, possibly due to a read error.

The sample comprised peripheral blood. The J gene is TRBJ2-2, the V gene TRBV9; weak D call: TRBD2 (5 bases). The clonotype originates from a woman in her sixties or seventies with COVID-19, enrolled during active disease. In DNA form, the CDR3 reads TGTGCCAGCAGCGTAGGTGACGGGAACATCGGGGAGCTGTTTTTT. As protein: CASSVGDGNIGELFF. Complete variable domain (other parts from reference TRBV9 and TRBJ2-2): DSGVTQTPKHLITATGQRVTLRCSPRSGDLSVYWYQQSLDQGLQFLIQYYNGEERAKGNILERFSAQQFPDLHSELNLSSLELGDSALYFCASSVGDGNIGELFFGEGSRLTVL.